This TCR beta chain comes out of a study of beta chain features in type 1 diabetes. Overall study context: Analysis included around 110,000,000 sorted cells drawn from all samples. Overall study results and limits: Significant though moderate, a shortening of TCRB CDR3s appeared in all four CD4+ subsets of Type 1 diabetes patients.

CDR3 length: 18 residues. V was pared by 3 bases and J by 4 bases, with 11 bases of the junction left unmatched. CDR1 and CDR2 from the germline V gene are WSHSY and SAAADI. The entirety of the isolated RNA underwent reverse transcription, so expressed TCRB transcripts were sequenced. Using immunoSEQ multiplex PCR, the repertoire was profiled, and TCRdb retains in-frame clones only, with some absent. The table lists roughly 300,000 clones, approximately 10% of them singletons. This clone has only a few counts. Its matching antigen is unknown. This clonotype was obtained from a man younger than 45 with type 1 diabetes. Sequenced sample: central memory CD4+ T cells from blood. The chain employs TRBV10-2 and TRBJ1-6; 8 bases map to TRBD1. The CDR3 spells CASSEFQGADGYNSPLHF. The CDR3 nucleotides are TGCGCCAGCAGTGAATTTCAGGGGGCAGACGGGTATAATTCACCCCTCCACTTT.